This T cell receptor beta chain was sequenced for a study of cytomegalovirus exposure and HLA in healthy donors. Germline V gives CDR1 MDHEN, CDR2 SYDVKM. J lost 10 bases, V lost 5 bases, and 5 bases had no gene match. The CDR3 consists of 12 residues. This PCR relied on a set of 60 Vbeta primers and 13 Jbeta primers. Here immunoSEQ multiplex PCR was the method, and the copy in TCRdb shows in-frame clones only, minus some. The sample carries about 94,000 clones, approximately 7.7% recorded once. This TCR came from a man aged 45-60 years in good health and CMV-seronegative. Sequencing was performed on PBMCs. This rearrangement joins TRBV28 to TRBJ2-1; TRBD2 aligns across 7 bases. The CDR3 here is CASSQPAGEQFF. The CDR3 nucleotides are TGTGCCAGCAGTCAACCAGCGGGGGAGCAGTTCTTC.